One and the same sample provided the 21 T cell receptor beta chains below, sequenced in a study of blood T cell repertoires in COVID-19. Using immunoSEQ multiplex PCR, the repertoire was profiled, and TCRdb retains in-frame clones only, with some absent. The profile shows 150,000 to 200,000 clones, about four fifths of them singletons. The sequenced material came from peripheral blood. The receptors were sampled from an older woman with COVID-19, enrolled during active disease.

This clone was counted a few times. The V gene is TRBV30, the J gene TRBJ1-6; tentatively, D is TRBD1 (5 bases). V shed 2 bases and J shed 10 bases, with 15 bases lying between them. The length of the CDR3 is 14 residues. CDR1 and CDR2 from the germline V gene are GTSNPN and SVGIG (reference sequence). CDR3 DNA sequence: TGTGCCTGGAGTTCTCAGGGTTGGGGCTCACCCCTCCACTTT. The encoded protein is CAWSSQGWGSPLHF. The variable domain in full, completed from reference TRBV30 and TRBJ1-6, reads SQTIHQWPATLVQPVGSPLSLECTVEGTSNPNLYWYRQAAGRGLQLLFYSVGIGQISSEVPQNLSASRPQDRQFILSSKKLLLSDSGFYLCAWSSQGWGSPLHFGNGTRLTVT.

This sequence joins TRBV19 and TRBJ2-3, with no clear D. V lost 3 bases and J lost 2, with 9 bases in between. The length of the CDR3 is 14 residues. The germline V gene has CDR1 LNHDA and CDR2 SQIVND (reference sequence). For the CDR3, the DNA is TGTGCCAGTAGTATGGGCACAATCACAGATACGCAGTATTTT. It specifies CASSMGTITDTQYF.

The chain recombines TRBV6-6 with TRBJ2-3, with 10 bases lining up with TRBD2. The J segment lost 5 bases and the V segment lost 6 bases, leaving 5 bases of the junction unmatched. The CDR3 length is 14 residues. Germline V gene lookup returns CDR1 MNHNY and CDR2 SVGAGI (reference sequence). The CDR3 region has the DNA TGTGCCAGCAGGCTAGCGGGAGAGAAAGATACGCAGTATTTT. It translates to CASRLAGEKDTQYF.

This clone was detected a few times. The chain is built from TRBV4-2 and TRBJ1-2, with TRBD1 identical over 8 bases. The junction had 8 bases not matched to a gene; V was cut back by 1 base and J by 4 bases. Germline V gene lookup returns CDR1 LGHNA and CDR2 YNFKEQ. The CDR3 loop spans 16 amino acids. CDR3 region: CASSQVVGTGVYGYTF. The DNA for the CDR3 is TGTGCCAGCAGCCAAGTTGTCGGGACAGGAGTCTATGGCTACACCTTC.

The CDR3 DNA reads TGTGCCAGCAGCCTTACAACGACTAGGCTGAACACCGGGGAGCTGTTTTTT. Its translation is CASSLTTTRLNTGELFF. The chain recombines TRBV14 with TRBJ2-2; the D gene is possibly TRBD2 (6 bases). This CDR3 contains 17 residues. V was pared by 4 bases and J by 1 base, with 16 bases between. CDR1 SGHDN and CDR2 FVKESK come from the germline V gene. The full variable domain, in which reference TRBV14 and TRBJ2-2 provide the parts outside the CDR3, is EAGVTQFPSHSVIEKGQTVTLRCDPISGHDNLYWYRRVMGKEIKFLLHFVKESKQDESGMPNNRFLAERTGGTYSTLKVQPAELEDSGVYFCASSLTTTRLNTGELFFGEGSRLTVL.

The chain couples TRBV5-4 to TRBJ2-7, with a possible D match to TRBD2 (7 bases). V was clipped by 4 bases and J by 0 bases, with 11 bases between them. The germline V gene encodes CDR1 SGHNT and CDR2 YYREEE (reference sequence). The CDR3 is made up of 14 amino acids. The CDR3 sequence: CASSTRGASYEQYF. The DNA of the CDR3 is TGTGCCAGCAGCACCCGGGGGGCCTCCTACGAGCAGTACTTC.

The chain has TRBV5-4 and TRBJ2-5; 9 bases are a match to TRBD2. Germline CDR1 reads SGHNT; CDR2 reads YYREEE (reference sequence). The CDR3 consists of 17 residues. Losses at the gene ends were 4 bases for V and 5 bases for J; bases not matched to a gene: 15. Written as DNA, the CDR3 is TGTGCCAGCAGCCCAGATCCGGGACTAGCCGCCGTTGAGACCCAGTACTTC. This sequence encodes CASSPDPGLAAVETQYF.

This rearrangement joins TRBV30 to TRBJ2-3; tentatively, D is TRBD1 (5 bases). V dropped 0 bases and J dropped 7 bases, with 11 bases sitting between them. Germline CDR1 reads GTSNPN; CDR2 reads SVGIG (reference sequence). The CDR3 consists of 13 residues. CDR3 sequence: CAWSVQGAHTQYF. CDR3 bases: TGTGCCTGGAGTGTACAAGGGGCTCATACGCAGTATTTT. The full variable domain, its missing parts supplied by reference TRBV30 and TRBJ2-3, is SQTIHQWPATLVQPVGSPLSLECTVEGTSNPNLYWYRQAAGRGLQLLFYSVGIGQISSEVPQNLSASRPQDRQFILSSKKLLLSDSGFYLCAWSVQGAHTQYFGPGTRLTVL.

The rearrangement uses TRBV6-6 and TRBJ2-6; tentative D call: TRBD1 (5 bases). The germline CDR1 and CDR2 sequences are MNHNY and SVGAGI (reference sequence). The CDR3 has 19 residues. V was shortened by 5 bases and J by 0 bases, with 20 bases between the two germline ends. The CDR3 loop reads CASSQSSGLLSSGANVLTF. The DNA of the CDR3 is TGTGCCAGCAGTCAATCCTCAGGGCTTCTTAGCTCTGGGGCCAACGTCCTGACTTTC.

In its sample, this clone was seen a few times. The chain is built from TRBV28 and TRBJ2-7; TRBD1 matches 9 bases. The CDR3 has 18 residues. Trimming at V came to 4 bases and at J to 5 bases, leaving 18 bases not matched to a gene. CDR1 MDHEN and CDR2 SYDVKM come from the germline V gene. The CDR3 DNA sequence: TGTGCCAGCAGTTCGGGGGCCTCCGGGACAGGGAGATTTAACGAGCAGTACTTC. This sequence encodes CASSSGASGTGRFNEQYF.

The rearrangement joins TRBV5-4 to TRBJ1-4, with a weak D call TRBD1 (5 bases). V was pared by 4 bases and J by 0 bases, with 10 bases between. Germline values: CDR1 SGHNT, CDR2 YYREEE (reference sequence). This CDR3 is built from 15 residues. CDR3 nucleotide sequence: TGTGCCAGCAGCGGCGGGGGGGCAACTAATGAAAAACTGTTTTTT. As protein: CASSGGGATNEKLFF.

This chain links TRBV28 with TRBJ1-5; perhaps TRBD1 as D (5 bases). Trimming removed 6 bases from V and 5 bases from J, with 26 bases in between. Germline V CDR1 and CDR2: MDHEN, SYDVKM. The CDR3 length is 18 residues. DNA for the CDR3: TGTGCCAGCAGCCCACCACGCACGAAGCGGGTGGGGGATCAGCCCCAGCATTTT. It is translated as CASSPPRTKRVGDQPQHF.

The chain links TRBV3-1 (or the pseudogene TRBV3-2) to TRBJ2-1; D is possibly TRBD2 (5 bases). Trimming shortened V by 1 base and J by 7 bases, and 5 bases separated the two germline ends. The CDR3 has 12 residues. CDR1 is LGHDT and CDR2 is YNNKEL in the germline V gene (reference sequence). CDR3 DNA: TGTGCCAGCAGCCAAGGGACTAATGAGCAGTTCTTC. Its protein product is CASSQGTNEQFF.

The rearrangement joins TRBV18 to TRBJ1-1; 7 positions agree with TRBD1. This CDR3 has 17 amino acids. Trimming removed 3 bases from V and 11 bases from J; junction bases left unmatched: 21. Germline-derived CDR1 and CDR2 are KGHSH and LQKENI. CDR3 sequence reads: CASSPASGMGTVGRAFF. The DNA of the CDR3 is TGTGCCAGCTCACCGGCTTCCGGGATGGGGACAGTGGGTAGGGCTTTCTTT.

CDR3 sequence reads: CASSDRGDPWEQYF. CDR3 coding DNA: TGTGCCAGCAGTGATCGCGGGGACCCGTGGGAGCAGTACTTC. The J gene is TRBJ2-7, the V gene TRBV6-1; the D gene is possibly TRBD2 (6 bases). Between the trimmed V and J ends, which lost 3 bases and 7 bases, there was a span of 16 bases. The CDR3 contains 14 residues. Germline V CDR1 and CDR2: MNHNS, SASEGT.

CDR3 protein: CASSLPRGGSYEQYF. CDR3 DNA: TGTGCCAGCAGCTTACCTAGGGGGGGGTCCTACGAGCAGTACTTC. The chain links TRBV7-8 to TRBJ2-7; D is possibly TRBD2 (7 bases). CDR1 SGHVS and CDR2 FQNEAQ come from the germline V gene. The CDR3 length is 15 residues. Between the trimmed V and J ends, which lost 2 bases and 1 base, there was a span of 12 bases.

V is TRBV28 and J is TRBJ1-5; no firm D call. CDR1 is MDHEN, CDR2 SYDVKM, per germline. This CDR3 is 14 amino acids long. V lost 3 bases to trimming and J lost 2 bases, with 8 bases between them. As DNA, the CDR3 is TGTGCCAGCAGTTTCAGTGCGGGCAATCAGCCCCAGCATTTT. It translates to CASSFSAGNQPQHF. The variable domain in full, completed from reference TRBV28 and TRBJ1-5, reads DVKVTQSSRYLVKRTGEKVFLECVQDMDHENMFWYRQDPGLGLRLIYFSYDVKMKEKGDIPEGYSVSREKKERFSLILESASTNQTSMYLCASSFSAGNQPQHFGDGTRLSIL.

This rearrangement joins TRBV24-1 to TRBJ2-1; 8 bases are a match to TRBD1. The CDR3 is 15 residues long. V lost 7 bases, J lost 2 bases, and 6 bases stayed unmatched. Per the germline V gene, CDR1 is KGHDR and CDR2 is SFDVKD. The CDR3 bases are TGTGCCACCAGGGGGACAGGAGGACCCTACAATGAGCAGTTCTTC. Amino acids: CATRGTGGPYNEQFF.

The chain couples TRBV28 to TRBJ1-1; D is unresolved. The V end lost 8 bases, the J end lost 10 bases, and 14 bases lay between the germline ends. CDR3 length equals 11 residues. Germline V gene lookup returns CDR1 MDHEN and CDR2 SYDVKM. This CDR3 reads CASQSQRIAFF. The CDR3 coding sequence is TGTGCCAGCCAATCACAGAGAATAGCTTTCTTT. Full variable domain (rest looked up from reference TRBV28 and TRBJ1-1): DVKVTQSSRYLVKRTGEKVFLECVQDMDHENMFWYRQDPGLGLRLIYFSYDVKMKEKGDIPEGYSVSREKKERFSLILESASTNQTSMYLCASQSQRIAFFGQGTRLTVV.

The chain couples TRBV24-1 to TRBJ2-3; D not resolved. In germline, CDR1 is KGHDR, CDR2 SFDVKD. CDR3 length: 12 amino acids. The V end lost 5 bases, the J end lost 2 bases, and 4 bases lay between the germline ends. CDR3 nucleotide sequence: TGTGCCACCAGTGCCTACACAGATACGCAGTATTTT. Its translation is CATSAYTDTQYF.

This clone was picked up one time. The chain uses TRBV5-4 and TRBJ2-1; TRBD2 matches 7 bases. The CDR3 is 14 residues long. The V gene end was trimmed by 4 bases and the J gene end by 10 bases; junction bases not matched to a gene: 11. Germline V CDR1 and CDR2: SGHNT, YYREEE (reference sequence). The CDR3 protein is CASSRSGASPEQFF. CDR3 sequence (DNA): TGTGCCAGCAGCAGAAGCGGGGCGTCGCCAGAGCAGTTCTTC.